Listed below are T cell receptor beta chains from one sample, sequenced in a study of regulatory T cells in long-lasting Graves disease. TCRdb analysed the multiplex PCR reads with MiXCR anew, one entry per CDR3 protein. The sample has some 450,000 distinct CDR3 sequences; roughly 17% are singletons. These data are also associated with another study on T cells in Graves' hyperthyroidism and ophthalmopathy.

The source was peripheral blood mononuclear cells (PBMCs), collected at new diagnosis, from a patient treated with antithyroid drugs. These receptors all stem from a woman under 40 with Graves disease. The CDR3 runs from the conserved cysteine through the conserved F or W. D genes are given only for firm matches. Only part of the rows carry a size: once, few, many, or a class if the clone is expanded.

clone size	V gene	D gene	J gene	CDR3 DNA	CDR3 protein
once	TRBV7-3	TRBD2	TRBJ2-7	TGTGCCAGCAGCTCCCACCCCCGCGGCGGGAGCTCCTACGAGCAGTACTTC	CASSSHPRGGSSYEQYF
many	TRBV15	TRBD2	TRBJ2-3	TGTGCCACCGGCACACGGGGACTAGCAGATACGCAGTATTTT	CATGTRGLADTQYF
NA	TRBV6-1	TRBD1	TRBJ2-7	TGTGCCAGCAGTGAAGTGGGGACAGGGTTCTACGAGCAGTACTTC	CASSEVGTGFYEQYF
many	TRBV28	TRBD1	TRBJ2-7	TGTGCCAGCAGAGTAGATGGTTGGGGACAGGAGTCCTACGAGCAGTACTTC	CASRVDGWGQESYEQYF
few	TRBV6-1	NA	TRBJ2-7	TGTGCCAGCAGTGTCCGATCCCTCTACGAGCAGTACTTC	CASSVRSLYEQYF
few	TRBV27	NA	TRBJ1-3	TGTGCCAGCAGTTTAACGGGCACCTCTGGAAACACCATATATTTT	CASSLTGTSGNTIYF
NA	TRBV7-6	NA	TRBJ2-1	TGTGCCAGCAGCTTAAGCGAGTGGTTCGTCTTC	CASSLSEWFVF
many	TRBV30	TRBD2	TRBJ2-3	TGTGCCTGGATAGCGGGAGAAAGAGATACGCAGTATTTT	CAWIAGERDTQYF
NA	TRBV15	NA	TRBJ2-5	TGTGCCACCAGCAGAGATCTAAGGGGTGGCTACAATGAGCAGTACTTC	CATSRDLRGGYNEQYF
NA	TRBV19	TRBD2	TRBJ2-7	TGTGCCAGCATGGCGGGACTAGCGGGAGCCTACGAGCAGTACTTC	CASMAGLAGAYEQYF
few	TRBV12-5	NA	TRBJ1-1	TGTGCTAGTGGTTTGGGACACCTTACTGAAGCTTTCTTT	CASGLGHLTEAFF
NA	TRBV20-1	NA	TRBJ1-5	TGCAGTGCTGCCTTTGAGACAGGCCCCAATCAGCCCCAGCATTTT	CSAAFETGPNQPQHF
NA	TRBV5-1	NA	TRBJ2-7	TGCGCCAGCAGTAAAGTCAGGGGAGCGTACGAGCAGTACTTC	CASSKVRGAYEQYF
few	TRBV28	TRBD1	TRBJ2-2	TGTGCCAGCAGTTTAAATACAGGGACAGGGAAGGCCGGGGAGCTGTTTTTT	CASSLNTGTGKAGELFF
NA	TRBV12-5	TRBD2	TRBJ2-5	TGTGCTAGTGGTCCTCGACTAGCGGGAGGACAAGAGACCCAGTACTTC	CASGPRLAGGQETQYF
many	TRBV12-3/TRBV12-4	NA	TRBJ1-2	TGTGCCAGCAGTTCACCCCGACAGTATGGCTACACCTTC	CASSSPRQYGYTF
NA	TRBV14	TRBD2	TRBJ2-7	TGTGCCAGCAGCCAAGACCCGAGCGGGAGTAATCCCTACGAGCAGTACTTC	CASSQDPSGSNPYEQYF
NA	TRBV9	TRBD2	TRBJ2-2	TGTGCCAGCAGCGGAGAGGGGACTAGCGGGCCGAACACCGGGGAGCTGTTTTTT	CASSGEGTSGPNTGELFF
few	TRBV6-5	NA	TRBJ1-1	TGTGCCAGCAGTTACCGGACAGCGAATAAAGCTTTCTTT	CASSYRTANKAFF
NA	TRBV5-5	TRBD1	TRBJ1-1	TGTGCCAGCAGCTTTACCCCAACTCAAGACAGGGGATCGAACACTGAAGCTTTCTTT	CASSFTPTQDRGSNTEAFF
many	TRBV2	TRBD1	TRBJ2-2	TGTGCCAGCAGCAGGGGGCGTAACGGGGAGCTGTTTTTT	CASSRGRNGELFF
few	TRBV6-1	TRBD1	TRBJ1-5	TGTGCCAGCAGTGAAGCGCGAGGGGGCCGTGGCAATCAGCCCCAGCATTTT	CASSEARGGRGNQPQHF
many	TRBV6-2/TRBV6-3	NA	TRBJ1-1	TGTGCCAGCAGTTTTGGTCCTGAAGCTTTCTTT	CASSFGPEAFF
few	TRBV4-1	NA	TRBJ2-4	TGCGCCAGCAGCCAAGAGCTGGGGGCCAAAAACATTCAGTACTTC	CASSQELGAKNIQYF
many	TRBV28	NA	TRBJ1-5	TGTGCCAGCAGTTCCCTTAGAGGTTACGGTCAGCCCCAGCATTTT	CASSSLRGYGQPQHF
many	TRBV20-1	NA	TRBJ2-1	TGCAGTGCTAGGGGTCGCGGCTCCTACAATGAGCAGTTCTTC	CSARGRGSYNEQFF
many	TRBV28	NA	TRBJ2-1	TGTGCCAGCACCCGACGGGGTACCTCCTACAATGAGCAGTTCTTC	CASTRRGTSYNEQFF
many	TRBV28	TRBD1	TRBJ1-1	TGTGCCAGCAGTTTACACGGACAGGTCGAAGCTTTCTTT	CASSLHGQVEAFF
many	TRBV7-8	NA	TRBJ2-3	TGTGCCAGCTACAGAGTCTCCGGGGTAGATACGCAGTATTTT	CASYRVSGVDTQYF
NA	TRBV6-5	TRBD1	TRBJ2-3	TGTGCCAGCAGTTACTTGGGACAGGGGTTGACCACAGATACGCAGTATTTT	CASSYLGQGLTTDTQYF
many	TRBV3-1	TRBD1	TRBJ2-7	TGTGCCAGCAGCCCCGGGACAGTTTACGAGCAGTACTTC	CASSPGTVYEQYF
many	TRBV28	TRBD1	TRBJ2-4	TGTGCCAGCAGTTCAGTGGACAGGCGAGCCAAAAACATTCAGTACTTC	CASSSVDRRAKNIQYF
many	TRBV7-9	NA	TRBJ2-1	TGTGCCAGCAGCTTAGCGGCCTGGGGCTCCTACAATGAGCAGTTCTTC	CASSLAAWGSYNEQFF
many	TRBV20-1	NA	TRBJ2-7	TGCAGTGCTAGAGATCCAAACCCGGAGCAGTACTTC	CSARDPNPEQYF
many	TRBV20-1	TRBD1	TRBJ2-1	TGCAGTGCTAGAGATACCGGACAGGGCGGCAATGAGCAGTTCTTC	CSARDTGQGGNEQFF
many	TRBV27	TRBD1	TRBJ2-7	TGTGCCAGCAGTCCTTACCGGGACAGGGTGCACGAGCAGTACTTC	CASSPYRDRVHEQYF
few	TRBV6-5	TRBD1	TRBJ1-2	TGTGCCAGCAGTTACCCGGGACAGTATGGCTACACCTTC	CASSYPGQYGYTF
NA	TRBV20-1	NA	TRBJ1-4	TGCAGTGCTAGAGACAGGGTTGCAACTAATGAAAAACTGTTTTTT	CSARDRVATNEKLFF
many	TRBV28	TRBD1	TRBJ1-2	TGTGCCAGCAGTAACAGGGGATATGGCTACACCTTC	CASSNRGYGYTF
NA	TRBV28	NA	TRBJ1-5	TGTGCCAGCAGTTTAAGAAGTGGGAAGTATGGCAATCAGCCCCAGCATTTT	CASSLRSGKYGNQPQHF
NA	TRBV20-1	NA	TRBJ2-2	TGCAGTGCTAGTCGGCCATACACCGGGGAGCTGTTTTTT	CSASRPYTGELFF
many	TRBV4-1	NA	TRBJ2-6	TGCGCCAGCAGCCAAGATGGCGGCGGCATGTACTCTGGGGCCAACGTCCTGACTTTC	CASSQDGGGMYSGANVLTF
NA	TRBV5-1	NA	TRBJ2-5	TGCGCCAGCAGCTTGGCGGGGGGCTTGGAGACCCAGTACTTC	CASSLAGGLETQYF
few	TRBV7-9	TRBD1	TRBJ1-4	TGTGCCAGCAGCCCCCGGGACAGGGGTAATGAAAAACTGTTTTTT	CASSPRDRGNEKLFF
NA	TRBV4-2	NA	TRBJ2-4	TGTGCCAGCAGCCAAGAGAGTCGCGGCCTAGCCAAAAAAATTCAGTACTTC	CASSQESRGLAKKIQYF
many	TRBV5-1	NA	TRBJ1-1	TGTGCCAGCAGCTCGATTGGGGGCACTGAAGCTTTCTTT	CASSSIGGTEAFF
few	TRBV7-8	NA	TRBJ1-1	TGTGCCAGCAGCTTAGGGCAAAGGGTCACTGAAGCTTTCTTT	CASSLGQRVTEAFF
many	TRBV28	TRBD1	TRBJ1-1	TGTGCCGGACAGGGGGCGAGTTGGACTGAAGCTTTCTTT	CAGQGASWTEAFF
NA	TRBV12-3/TRBV12-4	NA	TRBJ1-2	TGTGCCAGCAGTTTACCCGGGTTCTATGGCTACACCTTC	CASSLPGFYGYTF
few	TRBV4-2	NA	TRBJ2-2	TGTGCCAGCAGCCAAGAAGTGGGGGCGTCCCTAGTCACCGGGGAGCTGTTTTTT	CASSQEVGASLVTGELFF